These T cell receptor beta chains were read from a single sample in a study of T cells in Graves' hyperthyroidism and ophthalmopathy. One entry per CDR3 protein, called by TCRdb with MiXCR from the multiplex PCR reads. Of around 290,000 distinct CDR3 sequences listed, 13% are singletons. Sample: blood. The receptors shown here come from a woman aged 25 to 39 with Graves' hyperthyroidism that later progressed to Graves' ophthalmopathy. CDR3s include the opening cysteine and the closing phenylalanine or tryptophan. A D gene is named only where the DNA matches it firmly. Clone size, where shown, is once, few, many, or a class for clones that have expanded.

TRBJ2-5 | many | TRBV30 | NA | CAWAANRGETQYF | TGTGCCTGGGCGGCAAACAGAGGAGAGACCCAGTACTTC
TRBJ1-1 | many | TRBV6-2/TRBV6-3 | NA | CASSYMGGYTEAFF | TGTGCCAGCAGTTACATGGGGGGTTACACTGAAGCTTTCTTT
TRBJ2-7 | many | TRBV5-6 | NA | CASSLRASYEQYF | TGTGCCAGCAGCTTGAGGGCAAGCTACGAGCAGTACTTC
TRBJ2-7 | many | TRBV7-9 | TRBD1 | CASSLEVGQGAYEQYF | TGTGCCAGCAGCTTAGAAGTCGGACAGGGAGCGTACGAGCAGTACTTC
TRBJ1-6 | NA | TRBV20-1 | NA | CSAKPPVGTFNSPLHF | TGCAGTGCTAAACCTCCCGTCGGCACCTTTAATTCACCCCTCCACTTT
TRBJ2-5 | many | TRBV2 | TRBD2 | CASRGLAGVGETQYF | TGTGCCAGCAGAGGACTAGCGGGAGTCGGAGAGACCCAGTACTTC
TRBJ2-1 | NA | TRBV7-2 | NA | CASTPRPGGAYNEQFF | TGTGCCAGCACCCCAAGACCCGGAGGGGCATACAATGAGCAGTTCTTC
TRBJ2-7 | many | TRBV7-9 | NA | CASSPQVVREQYF | TGTGCCAGCAGCCCCCAGGTTGTGCGCGAGCAGTACTTC
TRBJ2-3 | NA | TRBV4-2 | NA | CASSQEGPGTDTQYF | TGTGCCAGCAGCCAAGAGGGCCCGGGGACAGATACGCAGTATTTT
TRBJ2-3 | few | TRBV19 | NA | CASSISTGLSTDTQYF | TGTGCCAGTAGTATCTCGACGGGTCTCAGCACAGATACGCAGTATTTT
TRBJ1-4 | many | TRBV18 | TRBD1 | CASSPPGQGGEKLFF | TGTGCCAGCTCACCACCGGGACAGGGAGGTGAAAAACTGTTTTTT
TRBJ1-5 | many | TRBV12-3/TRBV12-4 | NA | CATARSNQPQHF | TGTGCCACCGCCCGGAGCAATCAGCCCCAGCATTTT
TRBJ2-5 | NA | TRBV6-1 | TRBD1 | CASSADRGLETQYF | TGTGCCAGCAGCGCCGACAGGGGGCTTGAGACCCAGTACTTC
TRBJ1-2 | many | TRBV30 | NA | CAWETVYGYTF | TGTGCCTGGGAGACAGTTTATGGCTACACCTTC
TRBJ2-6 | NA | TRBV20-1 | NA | CSARDSGANVLTF | TGCAGTGCTAGAGACTCTGGGGCCAACGTCCTGACTTTC
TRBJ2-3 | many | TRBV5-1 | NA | CASSLELRGTDTQYF | TGCGCCAGCAGCTTGGAGTTAAGGGGGACAGATACGCAGTATTTT
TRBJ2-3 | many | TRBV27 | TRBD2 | CASSLYGLASVGDTQYF | TGTGCCAGCAGTTTATATGGACTAGCGTCCGTGGGAGATACGCAGTATTTT
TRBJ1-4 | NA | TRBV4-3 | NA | CASSQETGPEKLFF | TGCGCCAGCAGCCAGGAGACCGGGCCCGAAAAACTGTTTTTT
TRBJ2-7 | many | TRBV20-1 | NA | CSAPQGGAAYEQYF | TGCAGTGCCCCTCAGGGCGGGGCGGCCTACGAGCAGTACTTC
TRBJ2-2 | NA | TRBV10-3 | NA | CAISSGPVGTGELFF | TGTGCCATCAGCTCGGGACCCGTGGGCACCGGGGAGCTGTTTTTT
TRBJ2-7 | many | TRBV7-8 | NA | CASSFSGVSEQYF | TGTGCCAGCAGCTTCTCGGGAGTCAGCGAGCAGTACTTC
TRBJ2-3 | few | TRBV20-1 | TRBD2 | CSESGRADSDTQYF | TGCAGTGAAAGCGGGAGGGCCGACTCAGATACGCAGTATTTT
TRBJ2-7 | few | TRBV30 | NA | CAWSVHGYEQYF | TGTGCCTGGAGTGTACATGGATACGAGCAGTACTTC
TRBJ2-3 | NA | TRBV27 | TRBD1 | CASSLAGGNTDTQYF | TGTGCCAGCAGTTTAGCAGGGGGCAACACAGATACGCAGTATTTT
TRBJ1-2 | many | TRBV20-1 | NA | CSASLPGGGKGYTF | TGCAGTGCTAGTTTGCCGGGCGGGGGCAAGGGCTACACCTTC
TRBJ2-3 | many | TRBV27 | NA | CASSFVRVADTQYF | TGTGCCAGCAGTTTCGTCAGGGTTGCAGATACGCAGTATTTT
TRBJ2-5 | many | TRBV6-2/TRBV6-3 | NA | CASSSVLRQQETQYF | TGTGCCAGCAGTTCCGTCCTGCGACAGCAAGAGACCCAGTACTTC
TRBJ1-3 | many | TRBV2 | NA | CASRGLLLSSGNTIYF | TGTGCCAGCAGGGGTCTTTTACTTTCCTCTGGAAACACCATATATTTT
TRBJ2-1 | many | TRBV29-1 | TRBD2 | CSVAGTSGKPYNEQFF | TGCAGCGTTGCGGGGACTAGCGGGAAACCCTACAATGAGCAGTTCTTC
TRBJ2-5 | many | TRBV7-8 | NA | CASSPRVGRETQYF | TGTGCCAGCAGCCCGAGGGTAGGCAGAGAGACCCAGTACTTC